Sequencing of this T cell receptor (beta chain) was carried out in a study of response to subunit inactivated influenza vaccine. Findings and limits, study-wide: That few new T cells are recruited by each seasonal influenza vaccination was the authors' suggestion.

This clonotype showed up many times. Its antigen is still unknown. This CDR3 has 16 amino acids. CDR1 is SQVTM and CDR2 is ANQGSEA in the germline V gene. V trimming: 1 base; J trimming: 2 bases; junction bases outside the gene matches: 11. MiXCR was run by TCRdb on the RT-PCR reads, yielding one entry per CDR3 protein. The repertoire has some 190,000 distinct CDR3 sequences, approximately 15% of them found once; the top ten carry roughly 24%. Material: CD8+ T cells sorted from PBMCs, obtained approximately 5 days after vaccination. The clonotype was recovered from a man over 45 who received an inactivated influenza vaccine. The chain is built from TRBV29-1 and TRBJ2-7, with 7 nucleotides matching TRBD2. The CDR3 sequence: CSVEVKASGNTYEQYF. Here the CDR3 DNA reads TGCAGCGTTGAAGTTAAGGCTAGCGGAAATACCTACGAGCAGTACTTC.